This T cell receptor (beta chain) was found in a study of cytomegalovirus exposure and HLA in healthy donors. Overall study context: Genotyping showed roughly 81% of over 350 donors falling in the Caucasian-associated ancestry cluster. Whole-study results and caveats: Further analysis, carried out later, found HLA-associated TCR beta chains more clonally expanded than equally common other chains. Later analysis demonstrated an association between a missense DCLRE1C variant and TCR beta V- and J-gene trimming. Most subjects' HLA-A and HLA-B alleles were reportedly predicted from TCR beta sequences.

Germline CDR1 is SGHTA and CDR2 is FQGNSA. This CDR3 contains 17 residues. V shed 0 bases and J shed 6 bases, with 20 bases lying between them. The primer mix had 60 Vbeta and 13 Jbeta primers. The data were produced by immunoSEQ multiplex PCR, yet TCRdb's version contains in-frame clones alone and is incomplete. This repertoire shows 150,000 to 200,000 clones, 82% found once; its top ten account for 1.5%. The count of this clone is one. The antigen is unknown. Specimen: PBMCs. The TCR comes from a man between 40 and 49 years old in good health and CMV-seronegative. V and J are TRBV7-2 and TRBJ1-1; D may be TRBD1 (6 bases). The CDR3 loop reads CASSLASGGSTVSEAFF. CDR3 nucleotides: TGTGCCAGCAGCTTAGCGAGCGGGGGCTCTACTGTGTCTGAAGCTTTCTTT.